This record looks at one T cell receptor beta chain sequence and its context. Its matching antigen is unknown. This sample is drawn from a study of cytomegalovirus exposure and HLA in healthy donors. Study-level findings and limits: A missense DCLRE1C variant was associated with V- and J-gene trimming of TCR beta chains in a later analysis, and an independent cohort replicated the association.

The study ran its PCR with 60 Vbeta and 13 Jbeta primers. Repertoires were generated with immunoSEQ multiplex PCR, while TCRdb's copy carries only in-frame clones and drops some. The table lists about 120,000 clones, about 86% of them singletons. This CDR3 is 15 amino acids long. Germline V lookup: CDR1 LNHDA, CDR2 SQIVND (reference sequence). The V gene lost 5 bases and the J gene lost 0 bases, with 10 bases spanning the gap. The chain joins TRBV19 to TRBJ1-4; no firm D call. Input material: PBMCs. This clonotype was obtained from a woman aged 30 to 39 in good health and CMV-seronegative. The CDR3 sequence is CASSVGSATNEKLFF. CDR3 nucleotide sequence: TGTGCCAGTAGTGTCGGGTCAGCAACTAATGAAAAACTGTTTTTT.